This T cell receptor beta chain was observed in a study of blood T cell repertoires in COVID-19. About the study: COVID-19 samples collected from the United States, Italy and Spain covered acute and convalescent phases. T cells, B-cell-depleted T cells, or PBMCs supplied cDNA or gDNA.

Some clones are missing from TCRdb's copy, which holds only in-frame ones; the method was immunoSEQ multiplex PCR. The sample shows 150,000 to 200,000 clones, about 80% of them seen only once. This CDR3 has 12 residues. From germline, CDR1 is SQVTM and CDR2 ANQGSEA. The ends were cut back, 4 bases at V and 0 bases at J, with 4 bases in the middle. The sample was peripheral blood. V is TRBV29-1 and J is TRBJ2-1; no clear D. The receptor comes from a woman aged 70-85 years with acute or convalescent COVID-19. CDR3 region: CSVVISYNEQFF. The CDR3 coding sequence is TGCAGCGTTGTCATCTCCTACAATGAGCAGTTCTTC.